This record concerns one TCR beta chain sequence. The table came from immunoSEQ multiplex PCR; TCRdb's copy has only in-frame clones and leaves some out. The table records 150,000 to 200,000 clones, approximately 85% of them present only once. The sample originates from a study of blood T cell repertoires in COVID-19. Study-wide background: Some COVID-19 samples were acute and others convalescent; all came from the United States, Italy and Spain.

With 1 base removed from V and 5 bases from J, the gap between germline ends came to 17 bases. Germline V gives CDR1 LGHNA, CDR2 YSLEER. The CDR3 consists of 16 residues. The chain couples TRBV4-3 to TRBJ1-2; possible D gene TRBD1, 5 bases. The clonotype originates from a human donor with active or convalescent COVID-19. The donor label of this sample is uncertain. What was sequenced was peripheral blood. CDR3 nucleotides: TGCGCCAGCAGCCAAGTGAGGTTCGGGGCGGGATATGGCTACACCTTC. Protein: CASSQVRFGAGYGYTF.